Below, 23 T cell receptor beta chains from the same sample are listed, as sequenced in a study of siplizumab effects on memory and regulatory T cells. This table comes from immunoSEQ multiplex PCR, and its TCRdb copy is limited to in-frame clones, with some not included. The sample has 2,500 to 3,500 clones; less than 80% are singletons. The sequenced material came from TEMRA CD8+ T cells sorted from blood. Subset: unstimulated CD8+ CD45RA+ effector memory T cells. Receptors originate from a human donor in good health.

The CDR3 is CASSSFATNEKLFF. As DNA, the CDR3 is TGTGCCAGCAGTTCCTTTGCAACTAATGAAAAACTGTTTTTT. The chain employs TRBV27 and TRBJ1-4; D gene unclear. V was clipped by 4 bases and J by 0 bases, with 6 bases between them. This CDR3 contains 14 residues. The germline V gene encodes CDR1 MNHEY and CDR2 SMNVEV (reference sequence).

This clone was recorded once. This chain links TRBV7-9 with TRBJ1-6; 9 bases are shared with TRBD1. With 4 bases clipped from V and 7 bases from J, the junction kept 11 bases outside the gene matches. Germline V gene data show CDR1 as SEHNR and CDR2 as FQNEAQ (reference sequence). The CDR3 runs 17 residues. CDR3 in DNA: TGTGCCAGCAGCTCACCGCCCGGGACAGGGAACAATTCACCCCTCCACTTT. Amino acids: CASSSPPGTGNNSPLHF.

This clone turned up a few times. The gene calls are TRBV6-5 and TRBJ1-6; D ambiguous. Germline V gene data show CDR1 as MNHEY and CDR2 as SVGAGI. This CDR3 region has 14 residues. The V gene lost 8 bases and the J gene lost 2 bases, with 10 bases spanning the gap. The CDR3 spells CASRAGTYNSPLHF. CDR3 bases: TGTGCCAGCCGTGCCGGGACCTATAATTCACCCCTCCACTTT.

The chain has TRBV7-9 and TRBJ2-5, with unresolved D. V shed 6 bases and J shed 3 bases, with 11 bases lying between them. This CDR3 is 13 amino acids long. Germline CDR1 reads SEHNR; CDR2 reads FQNEAQ (reference sequence). The chain's CDR3 is CASRRAEEETQYF. The DNA for the CDR3 is TGTGCCAGCAGAAGGGCCGAAGAAGAGACCCAGTACTTC. The entire variable domain, with the rest obtained from reference TRBV7-9 and TRBJ2-5, is as follows: DTGVSQNPRHKITKRGQNVTFRCDPISEHNRLYWYRQTLGQGPEFLTYFQNEAQLEKSRLLSDRFSAERPKGSFSTLEIQRTEQGDSAMYLCASRRAEEETQYFGPGTRLLVL.

This clone showed up just a few times. The CDR3 coding sequence is TGTGCCAGCAGCCAAGTTAGCGGGGGAAACAATCAGCCCCAGCATTTT. Residues: CASSQVSGGNNQPQHF. The chain uses TRBV5-4 and TRBJ1-5, with D perhaps matching TRBD1 (5 bases). Germline V gene sequence: CDR1 SGHNT, CDR2 YYREEE (reference sequence). V was trimmed by 4 bases and J by 3 bases, leaving 17 bases between them. The CDR3 runs to 16 residues.

The rearrangement uses TRBV6-1 and TRBJ1-2, with D hard to call. Trimming shortened V by 6 bases and J by 12 bases, and 14 bases separated the two germline ends. This CDR3 has 11 amino acids. Germline CDR1 MNHNS, CDR2 SASEGT. The DNA for the CDR3 is TGTGCCAGCAGGAGTGAGGTTTTGAACACCTTC. Its protein is CASRSEVLNTF.

V gene TRBV10-3 combines with J gene TRBJ2-3; 11 nucleotides align to TRBD1. The CDR3 is 14 amino acids. The germline V gene has CDR1 ENHRY and CDR2 SYGVKD. The junction had 2 bases not matched to a gene; V was cut back by 7 bases and J by 2 bases. In DNA form, the CDR3 reads TGTGCCATCATGGGACAGGGGGTCACAGATACGCAGTATTTT. This codes for CAIMGQGVTDTQYF.

By share of the sample, this clone is medium-sized. This rearrangement joins TRBV5-1 to TRBJ1-2; D is undetermined. The CDR3 sequence is 13 residues long. Trimming cost V 5 bases and J 1 base, with 9 bases left between them. Germline CDR1 reads SGHRS; CDR2 reads YFSETQ. In nucleotides, the CDR3 is TGCGCCAGCAGATACCCCTATAACTATGGCTACACCTTC. Encoded protein: CASRYPYNYGYTF. The whole variable domain, filled in from reference TRBV5-1 and TRBJ1-2, reads KAGVTQTPRYLIKTRGQQVTLSCSPISGHRSVSWYQQTPGQGLQFLFEYFSETQRNKGNFPGRFSGRQFSNSRSEMNVSTLELGDSALYLCASRYPYNYGYTFGSGTRLTVV.

This rearrangement joins TRBV29-1 to TRBJ1-2; 9 positions agree with TRBD1. The CDR3 consists of 13 residues. The V gene end was trimmed by 6 bases and the J gene end by 5 bases; junction bases not matched to a gene: 7. The V gene's germline CDR1 is SQVTM and CDR2 ANQGSEA. CDR3 in DNA: TGCAGCGTCCTCGGGACAGGGCTTTATGGCTACACCTTC. It translates to CSVLGTGLYGYTF.

This chain uses TRBV7-9 with TRBJ2-3; 12 bases are a match to TRBD2. Per the germline V gene, CDR1 is SEHNR and CDR2 is FQNEAQ (reference sequence). V lost 3 bases, J lost 4 bases, and 2 bases stayed unmatched. The CDR3 is 15 residues long. The CDR3 sequence is CASSFTSGGPDTQYF. The CDR3 bases are TGTGCCAGCAGCTTTACTAGCGGGGGGCCAGATACGCAGTATTTT. Complete variable domain (other parts from reference TRBV7-9 and TRBJ2-3): DTGVSQNPRHKITKRGQNVTFRCDPISEHNRLYWYRQTLGQGPEFLTYFQNEAQLEKSRLLSDRFSAERPKGSFSTLEIQRTEQGDSAMYLCASSFTSGGPDTQYFGPGTRLTVL.

The V call is TRBV6-5, the J call TRBJ1-1; the match to TRBD1 covers 8 bases. J lost 5 bases, V lost 7 bases, and 9 bases had no gene match. There are 14 residues in the CDR3. In germline, CDR1 is MNHEY, CDR2 SVGAGI. The CDR3, as DNA: TGTGCCAGCAATCTTGGACAGGGAGGAACTGAAGCTTTCTTT. This codes for CASNLGQGGTEAFF.

This clone was counted a few times. The V and J genes are TRBV7-4 and TRBJ1-2, with 7 nucleotides matching TRBD1. Trimming cost V 4 bases and J 5 bases; bases outside gene matches: 10. Germline CDR1 SGHVT, CDR2 SQSDAQ. This CDR3 region has 15 residues. The CDR3 sequence is CASSYSAGTAYGYTF. CDR3 coding DNA: TGTGCCAGCAGCTACAGCGCCGGGACAGCTTATGGCTACACCTTC.

The rearrangement links TRBV29-1 to TRBJ2-5, with a weak D call TRBD2 (6 bases). This CDR3 contains 15 residues. The ends were cut back, 3 bases at V and 5 bases at J, with 19 bases in the middle. Germline CDR1 is SQVTM and CDR2 is ANQGSEA. CDR3 region: CSVEADSRAGETQYF. In DNA, the CDR3 is TGCAGCGTTGAGGCTGACAGTCGGGCGGGGGAGACCCAGTACTTC.

The genes are TRBV18 and TRBJ2-7, with a weak D call TRBD1 (6 bases). Trimming took off 6 bases at V and 0 bases at J, with 9 bases between the two ends. The CDR3 loop spans 13 amino acids. The germline gives CDR1 KGHSH, CDR2 LQKENI. The CDR3 DNA sequence: TGTGCCAGCTCCCCAGGGGCCTCCTACGAGCAGTACTTC. This encodes CASSPGASYEQYF.

J is TRBJ1-2 and V is TRBV5-5, with a tentative D call TRBD1 (6 bases). V shed 2 bases and J shed 4 bases, with 9 bases lying between them. Germline CDR1 reads SGHKS; CDR2 reads YYEKEE (reference sequence). The CDR3 spans 13 residues. CDR3 loop: CASSLTGPYGYTF. The CDR3 DNA sequence: TGTGCCAGCAGCTTAACAGGGCCCTATGGCTACACCTTC.

V is TRBV5-8 and J is TRBJ2-5, with D possibly TRBD2 on 5 matching bases. Germline assignment: CDR1 SGHTS and CDR2 YDEGEE. CDR3 size: 15 residues. Trimming took 3 bases from V and 5 from J, leaving 17 bases between them. The CDR3: CASSSLRGSLETQYF. CDR3 nucleotides: TGTGCCAGCAGCTCATTGCGAGGGTCGCTGGAGACCCAGTACTTC.

V is TRBV6-5 and J is TRBJ2-7, with D maybe TRBD2 (6 bases). This CDR3 comprises 16 residues. Between the trimmed V and J ends, which lost 2 bases and 3 bases, there was a span of 17 bases. Germline V gives CDR1 MNHEY, CDR2 SVGAGI. The CDR3 region is CASSYPPDSSGYEQYF. CDR3 nucleotides: TGTGCCAGCAGTTACCCCCCGGATAGTAGCGGCTACGAGCAGTACTTC.

In regard to this clone: This likely stems from a read error, as it lies one base from a far larger clone. The sample holds other DNA sequences that translate to the same CDR3. The chain employs TRBV5-1 and TRBJ2-1; D remains ambiguous. V was trimmed by 2 bases and J by 5 bases, leaving 14 bases between them. The germline V gene encodes CDR1 SGHRS and CDR2 YFSETQ. The CDR3 runs 15 residues. CDR3 protein: CASSFPPGGDNEQFF. CDR3 DNA sequence: TGCGCCAGCAGCTTCCCCCCGGGCGGAGACAATGAGCAGTTCTTC.

This sequence joins TRBV10-3 and TRBJ1-5; D not resolved. V lost 3 bases and J 7 bases, leaving 13 bases between the germline ends. The germline V gene encodes CDR1 ENHRY and CDR2 SYGVKD. The CDR3 has 14 amino acids. The CDR3, as DNA: TGTGCCATCAGTGAAGGGCTAATGTGGCAGCCCCAGCATTTT. It codes for CAISEGLMWQPQHF.

The V and J genes are TRBV6-5 and TRBJ1-2; 8 positions agree with TRBD1. Per germline, CDR1 MNHEY and CDR2 SVGAGI. The V segment lost 4 bases and the J segment 1 base; nucleotides outside the gene matches: 8. The CDR3 is made up of 16 amino acids. The CDR3 here is CASSFSGTGLNYGYTF. The DNA for the CDR3 is TGTGCCAGCAGTTTTTCCGGGACAGGACTTAACTATGGCTACACCTTC.

V is TRBV19 and J is TRBJ2-7, with TRBD2 identical over 10 bases. The CDR3 is 15 residues long. V gave up 4 bases and J gave up 4 bases; unmatched junction bases: 7. Germline loops: CDR1 LNHDA, CDR2 SQIVND (reference sequence). The CDR3 DNA reads TGTGCCAGTAGTACGGCTAGCGGGAGATCTTACGAGCAGTACTTC. It encodes CASSTASGRSYEQYF.

Only a few counts were recorded for this clone. The V call is TRBV5-1, the J call TRBJ1-2, with 8 bases matching TRBD1. Trimming cost V 4 bases and J 3 bases; bases outside gene matches: 8. This CDR3 has 15 amino acids. Germline V gives CDR1 SGHRS, CDR2 YFSETQ. The CDR3 bases are TGCGCCAGCAGCCCTCCGGACAGGGCCGACTATGGCTACACCTTC. It yields the protein CASSPPDRADYGYTF. The complete variable domain, with remaining parts taken from reference TRBV5-1 and TRBJ1-2, reads KAGVTQTPRYLIKTRGQQVTLSCSPISGHRSVSWYQQTPGQGLQFLFEYFSETQRNKGNFPGRFSGRQFSNSRSEMNVSTLELGDSALYLCASSPPDRADYGYTFGSGTRLTVV.

The chain recombines TRBV5-8 with TRBJ1-1; 7 nucleotides line up with TRBD1. Trimming at V came to 3 bases and at J to 3 bases, leaving 11 bases not matched to a gene. The CDR3 has 16 amino acids. Germline CDR1 SGHTS, CDR2 YDEGEE. The CDR3 spells CASSWDDQTGDTEAFF. In nucleotides, the CDR3 is TGTGCCAGCAGCTGGGACGACCAAACAGGGGACACTGAAGCTTTCTTT.